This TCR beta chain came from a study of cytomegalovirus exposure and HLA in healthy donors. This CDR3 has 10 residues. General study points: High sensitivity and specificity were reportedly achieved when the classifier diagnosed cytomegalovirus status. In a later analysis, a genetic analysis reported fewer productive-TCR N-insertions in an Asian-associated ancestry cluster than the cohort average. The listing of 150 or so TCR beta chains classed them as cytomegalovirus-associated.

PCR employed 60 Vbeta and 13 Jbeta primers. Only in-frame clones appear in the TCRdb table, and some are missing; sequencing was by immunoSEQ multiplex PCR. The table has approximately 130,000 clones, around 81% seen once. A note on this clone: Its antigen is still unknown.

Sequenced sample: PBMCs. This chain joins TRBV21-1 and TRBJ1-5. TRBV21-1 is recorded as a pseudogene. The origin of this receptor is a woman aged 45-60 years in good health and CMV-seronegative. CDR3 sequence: CATPVQPQHF. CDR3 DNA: TGTGCCACCCCGGTGCAGCCCCAGCATTTT.